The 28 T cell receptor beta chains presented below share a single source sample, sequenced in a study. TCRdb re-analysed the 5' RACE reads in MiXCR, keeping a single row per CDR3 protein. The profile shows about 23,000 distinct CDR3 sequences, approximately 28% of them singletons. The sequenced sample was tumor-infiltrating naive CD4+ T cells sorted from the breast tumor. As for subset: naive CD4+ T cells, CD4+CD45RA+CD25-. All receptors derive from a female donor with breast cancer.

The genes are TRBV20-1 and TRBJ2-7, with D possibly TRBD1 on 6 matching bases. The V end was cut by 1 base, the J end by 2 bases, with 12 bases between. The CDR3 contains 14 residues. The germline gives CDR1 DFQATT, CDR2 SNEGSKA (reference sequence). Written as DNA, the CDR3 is TGCAGTGCTAGAGCTCGACAGGCAACCTACGAGCAGTACTTC. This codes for CSARARQATYEQYF.

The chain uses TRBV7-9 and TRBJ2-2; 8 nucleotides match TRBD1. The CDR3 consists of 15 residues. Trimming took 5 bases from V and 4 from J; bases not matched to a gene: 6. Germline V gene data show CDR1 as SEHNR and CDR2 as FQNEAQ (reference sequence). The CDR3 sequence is CASSPIRGPTGELFF. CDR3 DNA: TGTGCCAGCAGCCCAATCAGGGGGCCCACCGGGGAGCTGTTTTTT.

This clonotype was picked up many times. The CDR3 loop reads CASSAVDSRNTEAFF. The CDR3 DNA follows: TGCGCCAGCAGCGCCGTAGACAGCCGGAACACTGAAGCTTTCTTT. The chain joins TRBV5-1 to TRBJ1-1; the D gene is possibly TRBD1 (5 bases). Germline V gene sequence: CDR1 SGHRS, CDR2 YFSETQ. Trimming took 4 bases from V and 1 from J, leaving 14 bases between them. The CDR3 is made up of 15 amino acids.

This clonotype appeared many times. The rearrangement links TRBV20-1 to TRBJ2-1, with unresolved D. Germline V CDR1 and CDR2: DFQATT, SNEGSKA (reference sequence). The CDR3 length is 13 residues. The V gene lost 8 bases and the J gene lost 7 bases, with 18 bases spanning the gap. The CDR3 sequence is CSKTYGHRNEQFF. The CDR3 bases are TGCAGTAAAACGTATGGGCATAGGAATGAGCAGTTCTTC.

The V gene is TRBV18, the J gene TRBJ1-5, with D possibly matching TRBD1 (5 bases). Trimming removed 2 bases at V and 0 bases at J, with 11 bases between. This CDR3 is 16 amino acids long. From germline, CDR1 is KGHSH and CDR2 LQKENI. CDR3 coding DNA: TGTGCCAGCTCACCAGAGGGTGGGGGTAGCAATCAGCCCCAGCATTTT. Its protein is CASSPEGGGSNQPQHF.

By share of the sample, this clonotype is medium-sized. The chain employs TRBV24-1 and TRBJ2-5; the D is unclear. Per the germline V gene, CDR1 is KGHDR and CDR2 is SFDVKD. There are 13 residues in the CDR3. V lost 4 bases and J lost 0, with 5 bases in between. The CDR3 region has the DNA TGTGCCACCAGTGAGCCGAACCAAGAGACCCAGTACTTC. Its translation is CATSEPNQETQYF.

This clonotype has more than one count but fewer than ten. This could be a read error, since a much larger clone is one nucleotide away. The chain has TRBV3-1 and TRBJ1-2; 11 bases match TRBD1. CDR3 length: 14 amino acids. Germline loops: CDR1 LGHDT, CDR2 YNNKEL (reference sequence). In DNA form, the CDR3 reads TGTGGCAGCAGTCTTGGACAGGGGGCTAGTGGCTACACCTTC. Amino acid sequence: CGSSLGQGASGYTF.

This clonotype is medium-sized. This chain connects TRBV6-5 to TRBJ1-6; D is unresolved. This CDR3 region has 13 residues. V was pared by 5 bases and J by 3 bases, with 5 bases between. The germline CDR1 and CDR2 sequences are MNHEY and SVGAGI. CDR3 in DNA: TGTGCCAGCAGTCGGAGCTATAATTCACCCCTCCACTTT. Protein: CASSRSYNSPLHF.

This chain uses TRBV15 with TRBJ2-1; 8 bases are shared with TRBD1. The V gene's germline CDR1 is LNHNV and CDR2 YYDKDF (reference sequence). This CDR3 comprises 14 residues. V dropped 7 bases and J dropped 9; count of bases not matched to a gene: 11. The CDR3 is CATNQGQDYREQFF. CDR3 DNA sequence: TGTGCCACCAACCAGGGACAGGATTACCGTGAGCAGTTCTTC.

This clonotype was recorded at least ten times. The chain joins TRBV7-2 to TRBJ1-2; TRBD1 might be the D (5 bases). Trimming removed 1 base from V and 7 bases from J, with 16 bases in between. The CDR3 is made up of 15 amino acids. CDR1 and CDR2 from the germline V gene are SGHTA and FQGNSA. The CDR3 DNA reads TGTGCCAGCAGCTTAGAGGGGCTGGACGCGTTTGGCTACACCTTC. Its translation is CASSLEGLDAFGYTF.

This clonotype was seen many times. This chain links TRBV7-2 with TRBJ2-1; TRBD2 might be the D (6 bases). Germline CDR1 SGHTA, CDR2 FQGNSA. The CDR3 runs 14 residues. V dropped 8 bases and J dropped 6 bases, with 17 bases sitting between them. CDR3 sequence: CASALIGLLNEQFF. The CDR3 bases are TGTGCCAGCGCTTTAATCGGACTACTCAATGAGCAGTTCTTC.

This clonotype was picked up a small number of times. CDR3 coding DNA: TGCGCCAGCAGCTTGGGGGTCCCAAACACTGAAGCTTTCTTT. As protein: CASSLGVPNTEAFF. The chain links TRBV5-1 to TRBJ1-1, with no clear D. The germline CDR1 and CDR2 sequences are SGHRS and YFSETQ. V lost 0 bases to trimming and J lost 2 bases, with 8 bases between them. CDR3 size: 14 residues.

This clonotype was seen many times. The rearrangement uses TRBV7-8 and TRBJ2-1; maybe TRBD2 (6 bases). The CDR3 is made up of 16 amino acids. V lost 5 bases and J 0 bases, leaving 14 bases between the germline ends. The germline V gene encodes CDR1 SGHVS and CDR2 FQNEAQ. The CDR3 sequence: CASSLLRGSSYNEQFF. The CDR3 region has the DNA TGTGCCAGCAGCCTGCTACGGGGGAGCTCCTACAATGAGCAGTTCTTC.

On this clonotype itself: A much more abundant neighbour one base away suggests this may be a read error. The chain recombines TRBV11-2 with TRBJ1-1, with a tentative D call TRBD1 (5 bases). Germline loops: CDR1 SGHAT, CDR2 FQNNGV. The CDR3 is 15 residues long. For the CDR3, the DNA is TGTGCCAGCAGCCCCGTACGGGACGTGAACACTGATGCTTTCTTT. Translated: CASSPVRDVNTDAFF.

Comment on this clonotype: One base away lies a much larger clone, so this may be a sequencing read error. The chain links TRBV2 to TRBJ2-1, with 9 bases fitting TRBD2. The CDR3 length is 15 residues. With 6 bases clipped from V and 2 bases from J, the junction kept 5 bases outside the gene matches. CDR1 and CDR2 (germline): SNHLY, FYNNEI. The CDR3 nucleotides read TGTGCCAGCAGCCCTAGCGGGAATGCCTACAATGAGCAGTTCTTC. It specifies CASSPSGNAYNEQFF.

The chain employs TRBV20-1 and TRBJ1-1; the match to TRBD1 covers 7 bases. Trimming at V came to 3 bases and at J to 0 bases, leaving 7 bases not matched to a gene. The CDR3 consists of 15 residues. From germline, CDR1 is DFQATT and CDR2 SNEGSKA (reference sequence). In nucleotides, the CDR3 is TGCAGTGCTAGGGATTACGGGACAGTGAACACTGAAGCTTTCTTT. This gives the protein CSARDYGTVNTEAFF.

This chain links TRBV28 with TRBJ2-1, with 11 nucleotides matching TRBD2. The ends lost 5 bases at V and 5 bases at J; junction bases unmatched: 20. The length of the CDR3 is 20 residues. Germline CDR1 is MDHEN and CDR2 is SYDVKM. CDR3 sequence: CASSPTALAGGPREDNEQFF. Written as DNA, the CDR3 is TGTGCCAGCAGTCCCACCGCCTTAGCGGGAGGGCCGCGTGAGGACAATGAGCAGTTCTTC.

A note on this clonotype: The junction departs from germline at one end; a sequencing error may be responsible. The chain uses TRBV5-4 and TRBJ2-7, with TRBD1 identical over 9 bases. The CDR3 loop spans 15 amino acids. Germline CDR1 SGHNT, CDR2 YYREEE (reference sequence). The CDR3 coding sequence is TGTGCCAGTAGCTTGGCCGGGACAGGGCGATACGAGCAGTACTTC. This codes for CASSLAGTGRYEQYF.

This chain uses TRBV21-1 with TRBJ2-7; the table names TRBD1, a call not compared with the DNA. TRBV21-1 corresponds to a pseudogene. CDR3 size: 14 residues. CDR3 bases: TGTGCCAGCAGCAAAGCGGAGGGGCGCTACGAGCAGTACTTC. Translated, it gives CASSKAEGRYEQYF.

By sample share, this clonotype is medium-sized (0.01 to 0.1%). For the CDR3, the DNA is TGCGCCAGCAGCTTGGACGGCAGAAACTATGGCTACACCTTC. This gives the protein CASSLDGRNYGYTF. This sequence joins TRBV5-1 and TRBJ1-2; no definite D call. The CDR3 is 14 residues long. Trimming removed 0 bases at V and 2 bases at J, with 8 bases between. The germline CDR1 and CDR2 sequences are SGHRS and YFSETQ.

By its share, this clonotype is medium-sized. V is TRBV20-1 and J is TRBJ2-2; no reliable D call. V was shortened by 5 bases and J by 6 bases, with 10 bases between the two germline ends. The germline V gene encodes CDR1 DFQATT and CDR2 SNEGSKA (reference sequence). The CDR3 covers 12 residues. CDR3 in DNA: TGCAGTGCTGCACCGTCGGCCGGGGAGCTGTTTTTT. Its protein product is CSAAPSAGELFF.

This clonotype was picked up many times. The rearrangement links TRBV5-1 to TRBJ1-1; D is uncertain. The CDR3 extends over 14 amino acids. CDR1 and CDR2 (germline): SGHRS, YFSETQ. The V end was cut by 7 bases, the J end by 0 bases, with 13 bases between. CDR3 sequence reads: CASFRESMNTEAFF. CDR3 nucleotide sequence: TGCGCCAGCTTCAGAGAGAGCATGAACACTGAAGCTTTCTTT.

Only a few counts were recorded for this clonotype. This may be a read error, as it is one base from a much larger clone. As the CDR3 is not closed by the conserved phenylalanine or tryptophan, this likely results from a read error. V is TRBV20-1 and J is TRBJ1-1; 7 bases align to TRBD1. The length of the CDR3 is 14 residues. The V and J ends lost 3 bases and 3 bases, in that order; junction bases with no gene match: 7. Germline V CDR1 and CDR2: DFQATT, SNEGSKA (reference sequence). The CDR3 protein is CSARGTAEDTEAFL. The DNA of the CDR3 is TGCAGTGCTAGGGGGACAGCGGAGGACACTGAAGCTTTCCTT.

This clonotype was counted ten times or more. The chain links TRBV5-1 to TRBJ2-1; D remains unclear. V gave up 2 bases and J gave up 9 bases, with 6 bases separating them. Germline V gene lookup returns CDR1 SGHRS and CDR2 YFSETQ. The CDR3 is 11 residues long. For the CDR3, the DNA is TGCGCCAGCAGCTTCAATGGTGAGCAGTTCTTC. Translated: CASSFNGEQFF.

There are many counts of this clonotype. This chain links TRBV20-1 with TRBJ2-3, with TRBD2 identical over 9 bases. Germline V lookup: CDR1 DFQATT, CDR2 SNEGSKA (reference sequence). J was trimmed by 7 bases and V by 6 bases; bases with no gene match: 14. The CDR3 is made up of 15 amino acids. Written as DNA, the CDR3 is TGCAGTGCCGGCCCCAGAGCGGGGGGCGGGCATACGCAGTATTTT. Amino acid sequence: CSAGPRAGGGHTQYF.

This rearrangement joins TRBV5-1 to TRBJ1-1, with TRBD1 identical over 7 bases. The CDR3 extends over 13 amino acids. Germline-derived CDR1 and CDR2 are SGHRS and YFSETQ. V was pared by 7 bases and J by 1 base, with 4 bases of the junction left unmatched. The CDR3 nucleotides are TGCGCCAGCGGCGGGGACAGGAACACTGAAGCTTTCTTT. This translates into CASGGDRNTEAFF. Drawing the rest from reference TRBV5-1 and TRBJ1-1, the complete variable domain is KAGVTQTPRYLIKTRGQQVTLSCSPISGHRSVSWYQQTPGQGLQFLFEYFSETQRNKGNFPGRFSGRQFSNSRSEMNVSTLELGDSALYLCASGGDRNTEAFFGQGTRLTVV.

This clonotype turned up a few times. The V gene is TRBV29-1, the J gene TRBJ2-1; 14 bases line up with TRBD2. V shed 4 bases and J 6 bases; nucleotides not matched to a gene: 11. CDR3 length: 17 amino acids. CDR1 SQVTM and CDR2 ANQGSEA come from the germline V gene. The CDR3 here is CSVAGLAGDYARNEQFF. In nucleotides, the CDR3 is TGCAGCGTTGCGGGACTAGCGGGAGATTACGCTCGCAATGAGCAGTTCTTC.

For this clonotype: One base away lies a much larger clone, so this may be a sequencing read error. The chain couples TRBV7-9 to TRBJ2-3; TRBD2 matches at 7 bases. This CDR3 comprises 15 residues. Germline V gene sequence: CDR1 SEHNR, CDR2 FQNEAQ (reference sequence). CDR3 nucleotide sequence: TGTGCCAGCAGCTTAGGAGGCGGGAGCACAGATGCGCAGTATTTT. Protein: CASSLGGGSTDAQYF. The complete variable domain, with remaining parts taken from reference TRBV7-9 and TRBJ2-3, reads DTGVSQNPRHKITKRGQNVTFRCDPISEHNRLYWYRQTLGQGPEFLTYFQNEAQLEKSRLLSDRFSAERPKGSFSTLEIQRTEQGDSAMYLCASSLGGGSTDAQYFGPGTRLTVL.